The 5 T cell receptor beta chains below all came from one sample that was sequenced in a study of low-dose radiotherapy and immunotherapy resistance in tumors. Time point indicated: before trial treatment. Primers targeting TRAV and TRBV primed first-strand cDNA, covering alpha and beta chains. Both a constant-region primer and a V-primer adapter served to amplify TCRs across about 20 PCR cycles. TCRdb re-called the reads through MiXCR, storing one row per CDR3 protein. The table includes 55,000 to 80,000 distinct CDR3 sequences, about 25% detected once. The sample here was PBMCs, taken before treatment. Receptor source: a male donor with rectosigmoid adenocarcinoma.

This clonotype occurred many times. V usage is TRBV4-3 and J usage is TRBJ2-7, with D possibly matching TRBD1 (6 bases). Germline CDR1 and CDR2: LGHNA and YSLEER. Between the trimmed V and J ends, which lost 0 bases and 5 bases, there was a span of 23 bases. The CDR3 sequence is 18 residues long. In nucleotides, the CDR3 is TGCGCCAGCAGCCAAGATCGAAGCCTCCGCAGGGGCGACCACGAGCAGTACTTC. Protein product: CASSQDRSLRRGDHEQYF.

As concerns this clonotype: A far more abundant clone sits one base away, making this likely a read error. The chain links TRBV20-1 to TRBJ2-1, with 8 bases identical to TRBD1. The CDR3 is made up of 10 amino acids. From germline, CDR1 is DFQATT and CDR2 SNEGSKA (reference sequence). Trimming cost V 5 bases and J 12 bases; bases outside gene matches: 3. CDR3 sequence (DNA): TGCAGTGCTCGGACAGGGCGGCAGTTCTTC. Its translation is CSARTGRQFF.

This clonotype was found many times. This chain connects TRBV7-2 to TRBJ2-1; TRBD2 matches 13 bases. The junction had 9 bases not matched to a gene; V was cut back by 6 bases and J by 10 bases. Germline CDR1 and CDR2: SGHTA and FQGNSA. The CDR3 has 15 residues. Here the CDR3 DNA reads TGTGCCAGCAGTTTGACTAGCGGGGGGAGTCGGGAGCAGTTCTTC. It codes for CASSLTSGGSREQFF.

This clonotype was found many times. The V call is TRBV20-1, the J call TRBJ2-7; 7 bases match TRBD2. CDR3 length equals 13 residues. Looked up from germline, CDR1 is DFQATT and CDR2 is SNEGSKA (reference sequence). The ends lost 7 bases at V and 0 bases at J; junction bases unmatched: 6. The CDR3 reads CSGREGNSYEQYF. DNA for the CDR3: TGCAGTGGGAGGGAGGGGAACTCCTACGAGCAGTACTTC.

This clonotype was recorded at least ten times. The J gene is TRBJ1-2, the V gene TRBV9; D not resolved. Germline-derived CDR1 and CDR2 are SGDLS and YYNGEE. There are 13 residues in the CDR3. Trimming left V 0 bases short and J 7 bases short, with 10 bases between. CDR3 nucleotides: TGTGCCAGCAGCGTAGTGGCAGGCCGTGGCTACACCTTC. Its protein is CASSVVAGRGYTF.